This entry lists 22 T cell receptor beta chains sequenced from one sample in a study of blood T cell repertoires in COVID-19. The assay was immunoSEQ multiplex PCR, and TCRdb's table has in-frame clones only and misses some. The sample contains roughly 200,000 clones, 80% to 85% of which appear only once. Sequencing was carried out using peripheral blood. The receptors were sampled from a man in his fifties or sixties with active or convalescent COVID-19.

This rearrangement joins TRBV5-8 to TRBJ2-7; the match to TRBD1 covers 9 bases. Germline assignment: CDR1 SGHTS and CDR2 YDEGEE. The J segment lost 1 base and the V segment lost 7 bases, leaving 6 bases of the junction unmatched. This CDR3 is built from 14 residues. CDR3 nucleotides: TGTGCCAGCTGCTCCGGGACAGGGTCCTACGAGCAGTACTTC. It codes for CASCSGTGSYEQYF.

The chain combines TRBV7-2 with TRBJ2-1, with a tentative D call TRBD2 (6 bases). V lost 1 base and J 10 bases, leaving 17 bases between the germline ends. Germline-derived CDR1 and CDR2 are SGHTA and FQGNSA. The CDR3 spans 15 residues. CDR3 DNA: TGTGCCAGCAGCTTAGGGGGACTGTCCGTGTTGGAGCAGTTCTTC. Protein: CASSLGGLSVLEQFF.

The chain combines TRBV5-4 with TRBJ2-3, with 8 bases aligning to TRBD2. The junction had 3 bases not matched to a gene; V was cut back by 3 bases and J by 0 bases. Germline CDR1 reads SGHNT; CDR2 reads YYREEE (reference sequence). This CDR3 region has 15 residues. CDR3 amino acids: CASSYAGGSTDTQYF. The DNA for the CDR3 is TGTGCCAGCAGCTATGCGGGGGGTAGCACAGATACGCAGTATTTT.

In DNA form, the CDR3 reads TGTGCCAGCACCGTACAGGGTGGTGGTTCACCCCTCCACTTT. Its translation: CASTVQGGGSPLHF. The gene calls are TRBV2 and TRBJ1-6; TRBD1 might be the D (6 bases). The length of the CDR3 is 14 residues. The V gene's germline CDR1 is SNHLY and CDR2 FYNNEI. Deletions cut 7 bases from V and 9 bases from J, with 16 bases between.

The chain uses TRBV27 and TRBJ1-6, with 8 bases matching TRBD1. J lost 10 bases, V lost 2 bases, and 4 bases had no gene match. This CDR3 has 14 amino acids. Germline V gene sequence: CDR1 MNHEY, CDR2 SMNVEV (reference sequence). The CDR3 loop reads CASSLQGAMSPLHF. CDR3 nucleotides: TGTGCCAGCAGTTTACAGGGGGCTATGTCACCCCTCCACTTT.

CDR3 in DNA: TGTGCCAGCAGCTTAGATTGGAGAACAAAACTGTTTTTT. It is translated as CASSLDWRTKLFF. The chain carries TRBV11-2 and TRBJ1-4; unclear D gene. Germline V gene sequence: CDR1 SGHAT, CDR2 FQNNGV. The CDR3 length is 13 residues. V lost 0 bases and J 10 bases, leaving 9 bases between the germline ends.

The chain is built from TRBV18 and TRBJ2-1, with D possibly being TRBD2 (5 bases). This CDR3 region has 13 residues. V was cut by 3 bases and J by 7 bases, with 10 bases left in between. CDR1 KGHSH and CDR2 LQKENI come from the germline V gene. The CDR3 protein is CASSPTRTNEQFF. CDR3 nucleotides: TGTGCCAGCTCACCCACACGGACTAATGAGCAGTTCTTC.

The J gene is TRBJ1-6, the V gene TRBV3-1 (or the pseudogene TRBV3-2); D gene uncertain. This CDR3 has 16 amino acids. The germline V gene has CDR1 LGHDT and CDR2 YNNKEL (reference sequence). Trimming pared 1 base from V and 5 bases from J, leaving 12 bases between. The CDR3 here is CASSQVSTPNNSPLHF. The CDR3 bases are TGTGCCAGCAGCCAAGTTTCCACTCCCAATAATTCACCCCTCCACTTT.

The V and J genes are TRBV2 and TRBJ2-3; TRBD2 agrees at 9 bases. Germline V gene sequence: CDR1 SNHLY, CDR2 FYNNEI. The CDR3 contains 14 residues. The V and J ends lost 4 bases and 6 bases, in that order; junction bases with no gene match: 5. In DNA form, the CDR3 reads TGTGCCAGCAGTGTTGGCGGGGGGGCTGATACGCAGTATTTT. Translated: CASSVGGGADTQYF.

The J gene is TRBJ2-7, the V gene TRBV28, with D maybe TRBD2 (5 bases). Per the germline V gene, CDR1 is MDHEN and CDR2 is SYDVKM. This CDR3 region has 15 residues. The ends were cut back, 5 bases at V and 0 bases at J, with 14 bases in the middle. CDR3 bases: TGTGCCAGCAGTGGGAGACGGATCCTCTCCTACGAGCAGTACTTC. Amino acid sequence: CASSGRRILSYEQYF.

The V call is TRBV19, the J call TRBJ1-1; 7 nucleotides line up with TRBD1. V lost 2 bases to trimming and J lost 1 base; unmatched junction nucleotides: 7. There are 16 residues in the CDR3. CDR1 and CDR2 (germline): LNHDA, SQIVND (reference sequence). CDR3 nucleotides: TGTGCCAGTAGTATATCGTCGGGACAGACGAACACTGAAGCTTTCTTT. The encoded protein is CASSISSGQTNTEAFF.

CDR3 DNA: TGTGCCTGGAGTGTATCGTTCGCGATCTCCTATAATTCACCCCTCCACTTT. Amino acids: CAWSVSFAISYNSPLHF. This rearrangement joins TRBV30 to TRBJ1-6; D uncertain. Germline V lookup: CDR1 GTSNPN, CDR2 SVGIG (reference sequence). Trimming took off 0 bases at V and 0 bases at J, with 12 bases between the two ends. The CDR3 consists of 17 residues.

The chain employs TRBV24-1 and TRBJ2-2, with D possibly TRBD1 on 6 matching bases. The CDR3 runs 14 residues. CDR1 and CDR2 (germline): KGHDR, SFDVKD. V lost 4 bases, J lost 5 bases, and 10 bases lay in between. The CDR3 DNA reads TGTGCCACCAGTGACCTCACAGGGACCGGGGAGCTGTTTTTT. It is translated as CATSDLTGTGELFF.

This clone has just one count. The chain employs TRBV7-2 and TRBJ1-6; TRBD1 matches at 7 bases. CDR1 and CDR2 from the germline V gene are SGHTA and FQGNSA. CDR3 length equals 14 residues. Germline trimming cut 5 bases from V and 6 bases from J; bases unmatched to any gene: 4. CDR3 in DNA: TGTGCCAGCAGCCCCGACAGGGCTAATTCACCCCTCCACTTT. Translated, it gives CASSPDRANSPLHF.

This chain joins TRBV6-5 and TRBJ2-5; a weak D match, TRBD2 (5 bases). The ends were cut back, 8 bases at V and 0 bases at J, with 10 bases in the middle. Germline CDR1 reads MNHEY; CDR2 reads SVGAGI. CDR3 length equals 13 residues. The CDR3 spells CASWLTNQETQYF. CDR3 bases: TGTGCCAGCTGGTTGACTAACCAAGAGACCCAGTACTTC.

This chain's CDR3 is CASGPGTGGYEQYF. In DNA form, the CDR3 reads TGCGCCAGCGGACCCGGGACAGGGGGGTACGAGCAGTACTTC. This chain connects TRBV5-1 to TRBJ2-7, with 11 positions matching TRBD1. Germline values: CDR1 SGHRS, CDR2 YFSETQ. The CDR3 runs to 14 residues. V was pared by 7 bases and J by 4 bases, with 7 bases of the junction left unmatched. Combining the CDR3 with reference TRBV5-1 and TRBJ2-7 gives the whole variable domain KAGVTQTPRYLIKTRGQQVTLSCSPISGHRSVSWYQQTPGQGLQFLFEYFSETQRNKGNFPGRFSGRQFSNSRSEMNVSTLELGDSALYLCASGPGTGGYEQYFGPGTRLTVT.

The V gene is TRBV27, the J gene TRBJ1-2; 8 bases agree with TRBD1. Germline V gene data show CDR1 as MNHEY and CDR2 as SMNVEV (reference sequence). The CDR3 runs 15 residues. Trimming removed 2 bases from V and 3 bases from J; junction bases left unmatched: 5. The CDR3 DNA reads TGTGCCAGCAGTTTACAGGCAGGGGGCGACTATGGCTACACCTTC. As protein: CASSLQAGGDYGYTF.

This chain links TRBV29-1 with TRBJ2-2, with D tentatively TRBD2 (6 bases). This CDR3 region has 14 residues. Germline CDR1 is SQVTM and CDR2 is ANQGSEA. V lost 4 bases and J 1 base, leaving 10 bases between the germline ends. The chain's CDR3 is CSVGRGMNTGELFF. CDR3 sequence (DNA): TGCAGCGTTGGTCGGGGGATGAACACCGGGGAGCTGTTTTTT.

In nucleotides, the CDR3 is TGTGCCAGCAGCCTTTCAGGGGACAATCAGCCCCAGCATTTT. Translating gives CASSLSGDNQPQHF. This rearrangement joins TRBV7-9 to TRBJ1-5; tentative D call: TRBD1 (6 bases). Germline CDR1 and CDR2: SEHNR and FQNEAQ (reference sequence). The ends were cut back, 5 bases at V and 3 bases at J, with 11 bases in the middle. The CDR3 runs to 14 residues.

The chain employs TRBV30 and TRBJ2-1; D may be TRBD2 (6 bases). Looked up from germline, CDR1 is GTSNPN and CDR2 is SVGIG (reference sequence). Trimming took off 0 bases at V and 15 bases at J, with 18 bases between the two ends. CDR3 length: 13 amino acids. CDR3 sequence reads: CAWSVGGDAKWFF. As DNA, the CDR3 is TGTGCCTGGAGTGTCGGGGGAGACGCGAAGTGGTTCTTC.

This chain connects TRBV27 to TRBJ2-5; D may be TRBD1 (5 bases). V was cut by 1 base and J by 4 bases, with 7 bases left in between. The CDR3 runs 13 residues. Per germline, CDR1 MNHEY and CDR2 SMNVEV (reference sequence). Here the CDR3 DNA reads TGTGCCAGCAGTTTATGGCAGGGAGAGACCCAGTACTTC. Amino acid sequence: CASSLWQGETQYF.

This sequence joins TRBV5-8 and TRBJ1-5; tentative D call: TRBD1 (6 bases). The CDR3 contains 17 residues. Germline loops: CDR1 SGHTS, CDR2 YDEGEE. V dropped 0 bases and J dropped 1 base, with 14 bases sitting between them. The CDR3, as DNA: TGTGCCAGCAGCTTGGAGGTTAGGACAGAAAGCAATCAGCCCCAGCATTTT. This translates into CASSLEVRTESNQPQHF.